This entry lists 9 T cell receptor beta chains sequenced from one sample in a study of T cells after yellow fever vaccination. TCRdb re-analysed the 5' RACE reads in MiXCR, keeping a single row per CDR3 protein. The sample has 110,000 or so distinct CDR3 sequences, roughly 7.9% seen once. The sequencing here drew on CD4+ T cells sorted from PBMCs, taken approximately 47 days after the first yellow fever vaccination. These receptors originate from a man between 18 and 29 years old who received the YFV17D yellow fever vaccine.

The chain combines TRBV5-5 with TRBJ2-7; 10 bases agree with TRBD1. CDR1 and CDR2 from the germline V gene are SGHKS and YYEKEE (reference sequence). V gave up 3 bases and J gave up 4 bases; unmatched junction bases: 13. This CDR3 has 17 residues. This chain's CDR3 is CASSWDRGFGYGYEQYF. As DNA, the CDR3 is TGTGCCAGCAGCTGGGACAGGGGCTTTGGGTACGGATACGAGCAGTACTTC.

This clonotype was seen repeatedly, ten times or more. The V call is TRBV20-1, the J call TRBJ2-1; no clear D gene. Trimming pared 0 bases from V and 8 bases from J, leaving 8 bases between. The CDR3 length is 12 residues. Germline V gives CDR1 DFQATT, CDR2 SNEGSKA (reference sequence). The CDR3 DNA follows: TGCAGTGCTAGAGATGGATCGGATGAGCAGTTCTTC. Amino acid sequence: CSARDGSDEQFF.

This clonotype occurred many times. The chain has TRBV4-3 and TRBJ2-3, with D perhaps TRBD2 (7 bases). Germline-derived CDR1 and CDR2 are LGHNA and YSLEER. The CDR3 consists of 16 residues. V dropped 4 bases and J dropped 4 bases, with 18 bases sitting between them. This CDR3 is CASSPRGGVRADTQYF. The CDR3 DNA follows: TGCGCCAGCAGCCCAAGGGGGGGGGTTCGGGCAGATACGCAGTATTTT.

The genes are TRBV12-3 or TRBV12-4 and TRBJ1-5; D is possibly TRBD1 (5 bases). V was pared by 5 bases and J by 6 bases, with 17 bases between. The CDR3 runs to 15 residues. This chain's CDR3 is CASSVGGGGGQPQHF. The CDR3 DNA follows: TGTGCCAGCAGTGTGGGGGGTGGGGGGGGTCAGCCCCAGCATTTT.

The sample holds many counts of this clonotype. The CDR3: CASTPSGAKDTQYF. CDR3 nucleotide sequence: TGTGCCAGCACCCCTAGCGGGGCGAAGGATACGCAGTATTTT. This chain connects TRBV25-1 to TRBJ2-3, with TRBD2 matching 9 bases. V lost 7 bases, J lost 6 bases, and 8 bases stayed unmatched. The CDR3 sequence is 14 residues long. Germline assignment: CDR1 MGHDK and CDR2 SYGVNS.

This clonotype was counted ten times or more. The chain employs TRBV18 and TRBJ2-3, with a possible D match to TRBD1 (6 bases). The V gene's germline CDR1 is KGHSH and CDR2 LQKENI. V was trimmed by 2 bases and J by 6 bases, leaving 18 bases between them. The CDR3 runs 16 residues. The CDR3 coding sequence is TGTGCCAGCTCACCATTGGGGGCCGGCACACGGGATACGCAGTATTTT. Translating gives CASSPLGAGTRDTQYF.

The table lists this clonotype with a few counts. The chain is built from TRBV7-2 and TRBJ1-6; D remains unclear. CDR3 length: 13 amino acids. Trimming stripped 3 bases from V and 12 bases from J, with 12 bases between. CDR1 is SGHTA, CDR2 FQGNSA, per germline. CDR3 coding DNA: TGTGCCAGCAGCTTGCAGACCCCGGTACCCCTCCACTTT. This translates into CASSLQTPVPLHF.

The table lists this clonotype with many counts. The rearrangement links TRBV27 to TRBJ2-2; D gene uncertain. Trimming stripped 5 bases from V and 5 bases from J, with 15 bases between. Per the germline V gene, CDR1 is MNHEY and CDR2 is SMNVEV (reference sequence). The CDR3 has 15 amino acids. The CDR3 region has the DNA TGTGCCAGCAGTCACCGGGTATTAGGTACCGGGGAGCTGTTTTTT. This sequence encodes CASSHRVLGTGELFF.

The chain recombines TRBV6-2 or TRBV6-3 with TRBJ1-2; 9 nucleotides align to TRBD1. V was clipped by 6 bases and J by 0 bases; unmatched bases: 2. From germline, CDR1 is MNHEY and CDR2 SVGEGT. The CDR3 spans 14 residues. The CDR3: CASRTGGTNYGYTF. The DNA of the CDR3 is TGTGCCAGCAGAACAGGGGGCACTAACTATGGCTACACCTTC.